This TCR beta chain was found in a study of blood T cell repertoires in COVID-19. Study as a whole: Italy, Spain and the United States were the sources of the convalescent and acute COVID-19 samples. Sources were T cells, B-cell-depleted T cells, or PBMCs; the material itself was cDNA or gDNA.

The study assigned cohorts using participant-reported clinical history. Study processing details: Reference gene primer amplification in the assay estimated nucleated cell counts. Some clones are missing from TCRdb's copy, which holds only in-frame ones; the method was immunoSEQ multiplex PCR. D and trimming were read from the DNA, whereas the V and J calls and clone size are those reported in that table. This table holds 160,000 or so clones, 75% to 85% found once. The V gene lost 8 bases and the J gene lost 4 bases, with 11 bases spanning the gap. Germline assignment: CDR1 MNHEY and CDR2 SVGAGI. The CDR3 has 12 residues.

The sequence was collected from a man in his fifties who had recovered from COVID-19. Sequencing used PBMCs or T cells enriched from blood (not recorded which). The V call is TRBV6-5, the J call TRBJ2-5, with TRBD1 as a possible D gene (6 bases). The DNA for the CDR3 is TGTGCCAGCGCCCAGGGGAGAGAGACCCAGTACTTC. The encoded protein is CASAQGRETQYF.